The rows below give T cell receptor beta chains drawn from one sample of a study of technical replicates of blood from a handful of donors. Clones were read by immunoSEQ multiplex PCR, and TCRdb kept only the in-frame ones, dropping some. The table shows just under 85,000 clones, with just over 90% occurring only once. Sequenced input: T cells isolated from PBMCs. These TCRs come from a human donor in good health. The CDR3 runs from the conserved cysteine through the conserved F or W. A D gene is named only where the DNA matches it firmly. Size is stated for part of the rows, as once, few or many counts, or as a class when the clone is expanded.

cdr3_nt: TGTGCCAGCAGCTTCGGTGGGGGAGGGTCTCAGCCCCAGCATTTT
cdr3_aa: CASSFGGGGSQPQHF
d_call: -
v_call: TRBV7-9
clone_size: -
j_call: TRBJ1-5

cdr3_nt: TGTGCCAGCAGCCAAGGGACTAGCGAGAACACCGGGGAGCTGTTTTTT
cdr3_aa: CASSQGTSENTGELFF
d_call: TRBD2
v_call: TRBV4-2
clone_size: -
j_call: TRBJ2-2

cdr3_nt: TGTGCCAGCAGTTTATCTGGACAGGGGGCAGGGTATGGCTACACCTTC
cdr3_aa: CASSLSGQGAGYGYTF
d_call: TRBD1
v_call: TRBV27
clone_size: -
j_call: TRBJ1-2

cdr3_nt: TGTGCCAGCAGCTCCCGGACGGGGACAACCCAGTACTTC
cdr3_aa: CASSSRTGTTQYF
d_call: -
v_call: TRBV9
clone_size: -
j_call: TRBJ2-5

cdr3_nt: TGCGCCAGCAGCCAGGGGGGACAGGGAGGCGGTGGCTACACCTTC
cdr3_aa: CASSQGGQGGGGYTF
d_call: TRBD1
v_call: TRBV4-1
clone_size: -
j_call: TRBJ1-2

cdr3_nt: TGTGCCAGCAGTTCCCCGGAACAGGGGGCATCCTATGGCTACACCTTC
cdr3_aa: CASSSPEQGASYGYTF
d_call: TRBD1
v_call: TRBV27
clone_size: once
j_call: TRBJ1-2

cdr3_nt: TGTGCCAGCAGCGGGTCGGACAGGGACAATGAGCAGTTCTTC
cdr3_aa: CASSGSDRDNEQFF
d_call: TRBD1
v_call: TRBV7-7
clone_size: once
j_call: TRBJ2-1

cdr3_nt: TGTGCCAGTAGTATAGTAACCCGGAGTGTCGATGAGCAGTTCTTC
cdr3_aa: CASSIVTRSVDEQFF
d_call: -
v_call: TRBV19
clone_size: -
j_call: TRBJ2-1

cdr3_nt: TGTGCCAGCAGTGTACAGGGGGGATCACCCCTCCACTTT
cdr3_aa: CASSVQGGSPLHF
d_call: TRBD1
v_call: TRBV2
clone_size: -
j_call: TRBJ1-6

cdr3_nt: TGTGCCAGCAGCTTGGGATTACAGAACTATGGCTACACCTTC
cdr3_aa: CASSLGLQNYGYTF
d_call: -
v_call: TRBV5-6
clone_size: -
j_call: TRBJ1-2

cdr3_nt: TGCGCCAGCCTCCGAGGGCCGGAAATAAGCTCCTACAATGAGCAGTTCTTC
cdr3_aa: CASLRGPEISSYNEQFF
d_call: -
v_call: TRBV10-2
clone_size: once
j_call: TRBJ2-1

cdr3_nt: TGTGCCAGCAGCGCCCCGATAATTCCTAGCGGGAGCACTGGGGCCAACGTCCTGACTTTC
cdr3_aa: CASSAPIIPSGSTGANVLTF
d_call: TRBD2
v_call: TRBV5-4
clone_size: -
j_call: TRBJ2-6

cdr3_nt: TGCGCCAGCAGCTTCGGTGACAGGGAAGGATCACCCCTCCACTTT
cdr3_aa: CASSFGDREGSPLHF
d_call: TRBD1
v_call: TRBV5-1
clone_size: -
j_call: TRBJ1-6

cdr3_nt: TGTGCCAGCAGCGTCGGACAGCCAAATAATGAAAAACTGTTTTTT
cdr3_aa: CASSVGQPNNEKLFF
d_call: -
v_call: TRBV9
clone_size: -
j_call: TRBJ1-4

cdr3_nt: TGCGCCAGCAGGCAATCAGGGGGCCGTCAGCCCCAGCATTTT
cdr3_aa: CASRQSGGRQPQHF
d_call: TRBD1
v_call: TRBV4-1
clone_size: -
j_call: TRBJ1-5

cdr3_nt: TGTGCCAGCAGCTCCTTACTAGCGGGGGTTAATGAGCAGTTCTTC
cdr3_aa: CASSSLLAGVNEQFF
d_call: TRBD2
v_call: TRBV9
clone_size: -
j_call: TRBJ2-1

cdr3_nt: TGTGCCAGCAGCCCTCTCGTACCCTCGGTAAAATCGGGCAGGGGGTACGAGCAGTACTTC
cdr3_aa: CASSPLVPSVKSGRGYEQYF
d_call: TRBD1
v_call: TRBV28
clone_size: -
j_call: TRBJ2-7

cdr3_nt: TGCGCCAGCAGCCAAGTCGGGACAGCTAACTATGGCTACACCTTC
cdr3_aa: CASSQVGTANYGYTF
d_call: TRBD1
v_call: TRBV4-1
clone_size: -
j_call: TRBJ1-2

cdr3_nt: TGCGCCAGCAGCAGAACAAACGGGAACTACGAGCAGTACTTC
cdr3_aa: CASSRTNGNYEQYF
d_call: -
v_call: TRBV5-1
clone_size: -
j_call: TRBJ2-7

cdr3_nt: TGCAGCGTTGGGGCCGGGACTGGAGGTGAGCAGTTCTTC
cdr3_aa: CSVGAGTGGEQFF
d_call: -
v_call: TRBV29-1
clone_size: -
j_call: TRBJ2-1

cdr3_nt: TGTGCCAGCAGCCTAGGTCGCTTTGCGGATGAGCAGTTCTTC
cdr3_aa: CASSLGRFADEQFF
d_call: -
v_call: TRBV5-6
clone_size: -
j_call: TRBJ2-1

cdr3_nt: TGTGCCACTACCGGACAGGTCAATTCACCCCTCCACTTT
cdr3_aa: CATTGQVNSPLHF
d_call: TRBD1
v_call: TRBV6-5
clone_size: few
j_call: TRBJ1-6

cdr3_nt: TGTGCCAGCAGCTATCCAACCCGACTAGCCGGCACAGATACGCAGTATTTT
cdr3_aa: CASSYPTRLAGTDTQYF
d_call: TRBD2
v_call: TRBV7-9
clone_size: -
j_call: TRBJ2-3

cdr3_nt: TGTGCCAGCAGCTTACAGGGGGCGAGGACTGAAGCTTTCTTT
cdr3_aa: CASSLQGARTEAFF
d_call: TRBD1
v_call: TRBV5-4
clone_size: -
j_call: TRBJ1-1

cdr3_nt: TGTGCCAGCTCACCCTCACAGGGGTCAGATACGCAGTATTTT
cdr3_aa: CASSPSQGSDTQYF
d_call: TRBD1
v_call: TRBV18
clone_size: -
j_call: TRBJ2-3

cdr3_nt: TGTGCCAGCAGTCCGACTAGCGGAGCCCCCCCCGGGGAGCTGTTTTTT
cdr3_aa: CASSPTSGAPPGELFF
d_call: TRBD2
v_call: TRBV7-9
clone_size: -
j_call: TRBJ2-2

cdr3_nt: TGCGCCAGCAGCCAGGGTCCCGGGACAGGGAAGACCCAGTACTTC
cdr3_aa: CASSQGPGTGKTQYF
d_call: TRBD1
v_call: TRBV4-1
clone_size: -
j_call: TRBJ2-5

cdr3_nt: TGCAGCGTTGGAGGACTAGCGGGAGTCCCGGCTGACGAGCAGTACTTC
cdr3_aa: CSVGGLAGVPADEQYF
d_call: TRBD2
v_call: TRBV29-1
clone_size: -
j_call: TRBJ2-7

cdr3_nt: TGTGCCATCAGTGCAGACAATGAGCAGTTCTTC
cdr3_aa: CAISADNEQFF
d_call: -
v_call: TRBV10-3
clone_size: few
j_call: TRBJ2-1

cdr3_nt: TGCAGTGCTAGAGACGGGAAGGGGCAGTACTTC
cdr3_aa: CSARDGKGQYF
d_call: -
v_call: TRBV20-1
clone_size: -
j_call: TRBJ2-7

cdr3_nt: TGTGCCAGCAGCTCTCGGACAGGCCCTTGGTACGAGCAGTACTTC
cdr3_aa: CASSSRTGPWYEQYF
d_call: TRBD1
v_call: TRBV7-9
clone_size: -
j_call: TRBJ2-7

cdr3_nt: TGTGCCAGCAGCGTAGTCTCAGGGGGGACTAACATTCAGTACTTC
cdr3_aa: CASSVVSGGTNIQYF
d_call: -
v_call: TRBV9
clone_size: -
j_call: TRBJ2-4

cdr3_nt: TGTGCCAGCAGGGACAGGGGGCTTCAGAACACTGAAGCTTTCTTT
cdr3_aa: CASRDRGLQNTEAFF
d_call: TRBD1
v_call: TRBV2
clone_size: -
j_call: TRBJ1-1

cdr3_nt: TGTGCCAGCAGCTTAATAGAGGCCAGTTCCTACGAGCAGTACTTC
cdr3_aa: CASSLIEASSYEQYF
d_call: -
v_call: TRBV11-2
clone_size: -
j_call: TRBJ2-7

cdr3_nt: TGTGCCAGCAGCGTAGGAGGACAGGGGGGAGGGCAGTTCTTC
cdr3_aa: CASSVGGQGGGQFF
d_call: TRBD1
v_call: TRBV9
clone_size: -
j_call: TRBJ2-1

cdr3_nt: TGTGCCATCAGTGAAGAAGCGACTGAAGCTTTCTTT
cdr3_aa: CAISEEATEAFF
d_call: -
v_call: TRBV10-3
clone_size: -
j_call: TRBJ1-1

cdr3_nt: TGTGCCAGCACTCCCACCGGGACACCCAACTATGGCTACACCTTC
cdr3_aa: CASTPTGTPNYGYTF
d_call: -
v_call: TRBV9
clone_size: -
j_call: TRBJ1-2

cdr3_nt: TGCGCCACCAGCCCACAGGGCCAGAGTGAGGTACTATATGGCTACACCTTC
cdr3_aa: CATSPQGQSEVLYGYTF
d_call: -
v_call: TRBV5-1
clone_size: -
j_call: TRBJ1-2

cdr3_nt: TGTGCCAGCAGCCCCCAACCCACAGGGGGTTATGGCAATCAGCCCCAGCATTTT
cdr3_aa: CASSPQPTGGYGNQPQHF
d_call: TRBD1
v_call: TRBV28
clone_size: -
j_call: TRBJ1-5

cdr3_nt: TGTGCCAGCAGCGTAGCTGGCAGGATGAACACTGAAGCTTTCTTT
cdr3_aa: CASSVAGRMNTEAFF
d_call: -
v_call: TRBV9
clone_size: -
j_call: TRBJ1-1

cdr3_nt: TGTGCCAGCAGCAAACAGGGGGCAGGACAGCCCCAGCATTTT
cdr3_aa: CASSKQGAGQPQHF
d_call: TRBD1
v_call: TRBV13
clone_size: -
j_call: TRBJ1-5

cdr3_nt: TGTGCCAGCAGTACTAGCGAGGCCTACGAGCAGTACTTC
cdr3_aa: CASSTSEAYEQYF
d_call: TRBD2
v_call: TRBV2
clone_size: -
j_call: TRBJ2-7

cdr3_nt: TGTGCCAGTAGTCATGGGACTAGCGGGGGCTATTACACCGGGGAGCTGTTTTTT
cdr3_aa: CASSHGTSGGYYTGELFF
d_call: TRBD2
v_call: TRBV19
clone_size: -
j_call: TRBJ2-2

cdr3_nt: TGTGCCAGCAGCTCCCTGGGACAGGGGGCGCGTGAGACCCAGTACTTC
cdr3_aa: CASSSLGQGARETQYF
d_call: TRBD1
v_call: TRBV7-6
clone_size: -
j_call: TRBJ2-5

cdr3_nt: TGCGCCAGCAGTGTTTTACCGGCGGATACCTCCTACGAGCAGTACTTC
cdr3_aa: CASSVLPADTSYEQYF
d_call: -
v_call: TRBV10-1
clone_size: -
j_call: TRBJ2-7

cdr3_nt: TGTGCCAGCAGCTTGGGGGACAGAGTGACCCAGTACTTC
cdr3_aa: CASSLGDRVTQYF
d_call: TRBD1
v_call: TRBV5-4
clone_size: -
j_call: TRBJ2-5

cdr3_nt: TGTGCCAGCAGCTCGGGACAGGGGAGGACCTACGAGCAGTACTTC
cdr3_aa: CASSSGQGRTYEQYF
d_call: TRBD1
v_call: TRBV7-9
clone_size: -
j_call: TRBJ2-7

cdr3_nt: TGTGCCTGGAGTCCCCACAGGGGAAGGACACAAGAGACCCAGTACTTC
cdr3_aa: CAWSPHRGRTQETQYF
d_call: TRBD1
v_call: TRBV30
clone_size: -
j_call: TRBJ2-5

cdr3_nt: TGTGCCAGCAGTCGTCCCGGGACAGGGTTCGATACGCAGTATTTT
cdr3_aa: CASSRPGTGFDTQYF
d_call: TRBD1
v_call: TRBV28
clone_size: -
j_call: TRBJ2-3

cdr3_nt: TGTGCCAGCACGGTTACGGGGGACGAGCAGTACTTC
cdr3_aa: CASTVTGDEQYF
d_call: -
v_call: TRBV6-1
clone_size: -
j_call: TRBJ2-7

cdr3_nt: TGTGCCAGCAGGGGGACTAGCGGGGCTAACAATGAGCAGTTCTTC
cdr3_aa: CASRGTSGANNEQFF
d_call: TRBD2
v_call: TRBV2
clone_size: -
j_call: TRBJ2-1

cdr3_nt: TGTGCCAGCAGCTTGGGCAGATCCTACGAGCAGTACTTC
cdr3_aa: CASSLGRSYEQYF
d_call: -
v_call: TRBV5-6
clone_size: -
j_call: TRBJ2-7